The T cell receptor (beta chain) described here comes from a study of shared clonotypes between healthy human individuals. V lost 3 bases and J lost 5, with 13 bases in between. The CDR3 is 14 residues long. Germline CDR1 is SGHVS and CDR2 is FNYEAQ. TCRdb keeps only in-frame clones here, not all; method: immunoSEQ multiplex PCR. The top ten hold about 1.4% of the sample, which has 950,000 to 1,100,000 clones, approximately 76% seen once. The genes are TRBV7-6 and TRBJ2-5; tentative D call: TRBD1 (6 bases). The TCR originated in a young man in good health. Material for sequencing was memory CD4+ T cells sorted from blood. As for subset: CD45RA-negative fraction. CDR3 residues: CASSLHGGQETQYF. The CDR3 DNA is TGTGCCAGCAGCTTGCATGGGGGCCAGGAGACCCAGTACTTC.